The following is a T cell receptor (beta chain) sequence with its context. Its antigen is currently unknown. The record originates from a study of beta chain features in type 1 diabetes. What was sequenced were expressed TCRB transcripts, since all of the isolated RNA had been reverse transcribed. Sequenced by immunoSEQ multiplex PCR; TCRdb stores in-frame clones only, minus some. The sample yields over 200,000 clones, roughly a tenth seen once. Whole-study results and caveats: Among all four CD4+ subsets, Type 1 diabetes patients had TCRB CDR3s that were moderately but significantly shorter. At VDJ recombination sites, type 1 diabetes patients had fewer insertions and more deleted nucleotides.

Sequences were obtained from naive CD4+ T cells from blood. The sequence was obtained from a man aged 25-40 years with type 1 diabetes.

CDR3 DNA: TGTGCCAGCATCCGGGAATCTGGGGCCAACGTCCTGACTTTC. Its translation: CASIRESGANVLTF. The J gene is TRBJ2-6, the V gene TRBV2; perhaps TRBD2 as D (5 bases). This CDR3 spans 14 amino acids. V shed 7 bases and J shed 1 base, with 8 bases lying between them. The germline CDR1 and CDR2 sequences are SNHLY and FYNNEI.